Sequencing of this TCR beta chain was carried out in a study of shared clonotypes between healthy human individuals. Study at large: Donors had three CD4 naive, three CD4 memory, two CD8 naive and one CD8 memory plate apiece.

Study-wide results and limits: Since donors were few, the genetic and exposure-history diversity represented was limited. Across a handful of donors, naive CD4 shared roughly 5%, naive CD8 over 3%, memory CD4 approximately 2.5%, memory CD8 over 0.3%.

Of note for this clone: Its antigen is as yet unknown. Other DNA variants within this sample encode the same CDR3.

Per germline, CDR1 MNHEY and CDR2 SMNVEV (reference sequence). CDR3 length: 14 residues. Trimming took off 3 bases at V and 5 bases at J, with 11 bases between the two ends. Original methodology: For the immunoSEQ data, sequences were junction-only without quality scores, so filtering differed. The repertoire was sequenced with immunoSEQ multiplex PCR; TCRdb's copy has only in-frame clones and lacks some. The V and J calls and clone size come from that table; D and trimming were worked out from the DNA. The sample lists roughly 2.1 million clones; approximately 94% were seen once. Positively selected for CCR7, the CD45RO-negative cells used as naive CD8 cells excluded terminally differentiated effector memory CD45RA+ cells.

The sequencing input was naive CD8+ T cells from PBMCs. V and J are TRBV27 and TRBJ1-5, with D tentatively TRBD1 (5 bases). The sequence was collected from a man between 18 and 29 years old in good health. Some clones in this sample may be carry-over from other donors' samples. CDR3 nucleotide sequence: TGTGCCAGCAGTTTCACGGGGGGGGATCAGCCCCAGCATTTT. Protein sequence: CASSFTGGDQPQHF.